The present T cell receptor (beta chain) was sequenced within a study of OX40 agonist ivuxolimab in advanced cancers. CDR1 and CDR2 from the germline V gene are MNHEY and SMNVEV (reference sequence). The CDR3 runs 16 residues. The germline V and J ends were trimmed by 5 bases and 6 bases, with 20 bases remaining between them. Clones were read by immunoSEQ multiplex PCR, and TCRdb kept only the in-frame ones, dropping some. The table records roughly 81,000 clones, roughly 85% of them present only once. The chain joins TRBV27 to TRBJ1-5, with D possibly matching TRBD1 (5 bases). Sequenced here: CD4+ or CD8+ T cells sorted from blood, sampled in a trial of the OX40 agonist ivuxolimab. This receptor was taken from an adult with an advanced solid tumor such as melanoma, head and neck, liver or kidney cancer. In DNA, the CDR3 is TGTGCCAGCAGTCCTTCGAGGGGAGACTGGAGTCAGCCCCAGCATTTT. Translation: CASSPSRGDWSQPQHF.